This note documents a single T cell receptor (beta chain) sequence. Its antigen is not identified. CDR3 length equals 13 residues. The V gene's germline CDR1 is MDHEN and CDR2 SYDVKM. V lost 3 bases and J 2 bases, leaving 8 bases between the germline ends. The sample is drawn from a study of shared clonotypes between healthy human individuals. Findings of the study overall: The diversity represented, both genetic and in exposure history, was limited by few donors. Rarefaction indicated that sorted-subset sequencing remained incomplete although depth was large. Sharing across four donors was seen in roughly 5.2% of naive CD4 clonotypes.

Per the original methods: ImmunoSEQ sequences covered only the junction and lacked quality scores; filtering therefore differed. Libraries were prepared by immunoSEQ multiplex PCR; TCRdb keeps only in-frame clonotypes and omits some of them. The DNA gave D and trimming, while V, J and clone size come from that table. The table shows 1.5 million to 2.5 million clones, with roughly 94% occurring only once. CD45RO-negative, CCR7-positively selected cells formed the naive CD8 fraction, excluding terminally differentiated effector memory CD45RA+ cells. What was sequenced was naive CD8+ T cells sorted from blood. The source is a man younger than 35 in good health. This chain links TRBV28 with TRBJ2-7, with no clear D. The DNA for the CDR3 is TGTGCCAGCAGTTTGACTCGAGCCTACGAGCAGTACTTC. Its protein is CASSLTRAYEQYF.